A selection of T cell receptor beta chains follows, all from one sample in a study of T cell changes during pregnancy in multiple sclerosis. Profiled with immunoSEQ multiplex PCR; TCRdb holds only in-frame clones, not every one. The profile covers 100,000 to 130,000 clones, with around 90% appearing a single time and 0.78% taken by the ten largest. This material consisted of peripheral blood, taken in the third trimester of pregnancy. Receptors originate from a female donor in good health, enrolled as a control in a pregnancy study. The CDR3 runs from the conserved cysteine through the conserved F or W. Each record gives: clone size, D gene, J gene, CDR3 length, V gene, CDR3 DNA, CDR3 protein. D genes are given only for firm matches. Part of the rows lack a size; the others show once, few, many or a class for expanded clones.

size: .
D: .
J: TRBJ1-4
length: 14
V: TRBV27
DNA: TGTGCCAGCGGACGACAGGCGTCTAATGAAAAACTGTTTTTT
CDR3: CASGRQASNEKLFF

size: once
D: .
J: TRBJ1-5
length: 14
V: TRBV7-9
DNA: TGTGCCAGCAGCTTAGGCGGGGATAATCAGCCCCAGCATTTT
CDR3: CASSLGGDNQPQHF

size: .
D: TRBD1
J: TRBJ2-3
length: 17
V: TRBV27
DNA: TGTGCCAGCAACAACCGAAAGACAGGGCTTAGTACAGATACGCAGTATTTT
CDR3: CASNNRKTGLSTDTQYF

size: .
D: .
J: TRBJ2-1
length: 15
V: TRBV6-5
DNA: TGTGCCAGCAGTTACCGGGACATCTACTACAATGAGCAGTTCTTC
CDR3: CASSYRDIYYNEQFF

size: .
D: TRBD1
J: TRBJ1-4
length: 15
V: TRBV7-9
DNA: TGTGCCAGCAGCTTAATAGGGACAGGGACCGAAAAACTGTTTTTT
CDR3: CASSLIGTGTEKLFF

size: .
D: TRBD1
J: TRBJ1-6
length: 15
V: TRBV27
DNA: TGTGCCAGCACCGGTCTGGGACAGTATAATTCACCCCTCCACTTT
CDR3: CASTGLGQYNSPLHF

size: .
D: .
J: TRBJ1-3
length: 14
V: TRBV25-1
DNA: TGTGCCAGCAGTGAATTCCCTCCGTCAAACACCATATATTTT
CDR3: CASSEFPPSNTIYF

size: .
D: TRBD1
J: TRBJ1-2
length: 15
V: TRBV9
DNA: TGTGCCAGCAGCGCCCACTACACAGGGGGCGCTGGCTACACCTTC
CDR3: CASSAHYTGGAGYTF

size: .
D: .
J: TRBJ1-2
length: 15
V: TRBV27
DNA: TGTGCCAGCAGTTTATCGTCGGGGGGGTGGGTTGGCTACACCTTC
CDR3: CASSLSSGGWVGYTF

size: .
D: TRBD1
J: TRBJ1-4
length: 13
V: TRBV25-1
DNA: TGTGCCAGCGGAGGACAGGGAAATCGGAAACTGTTTTTT
CDR3: CASGGQGNRKLFF

size: .
D: .
J: TRBJ1-1
length: 13
V: TRBV6-5
DNA: TGTGCCAGCAGCGATACAGAATATTCTGAAGCTTTCTTT
CDR3: CASSDTEYSEAFF

size: few
D: .
J: TRBJ2-1
length: 12
V: TRBV4-1
DNA: TGCGCCAGCAGCCAAGACGGCAATGAGCAGTTCTTC
CDR3: CASSQDGNEQFF

size: .
D: TRBD1
J: TRBJ1-1
length: 12
V: TRBV6-5
DNA: TGCAGCAAGGGACAGGCGAACACTGAAGCTTTCTTT
CDR3: CSKGQANTEAFF

size: .
D: .
J: TRBJ1-2
length: 12
V: TRBV30
DNA: TGTGCCTGGAGTGTATATGTCTATGGCTACACCTTC
CDR3: CAWSVYVYGYTF

size: once
D: .
J: TRBJ1-2
length: 15
V: TRBV7-2
DNA: TGTGCCAGCAGCTTAAATCAGCAACAGGGTAATGGCTACACCTTC
CDR3: CASSLNQQQGNGYTF

size: .
D: .
J: TRBJ1-1
length: 13
V: TRBV7-2
DNA: TGTGCCAGCAGCCGACAACTTAACACTGAAGCTTTCTTT
CDR3: CASSRQLNTEAFF

size: once
D: .
J: TRBJ1-6
length: 12
V: TRBV5-1
DNA: TGCGCCAGCAGCTTGGGAGGGGGGGCCCTCCACTTT
CDR3: CASSLGGGALHF

size: .
D: .
J: TRBJ1-1
length: 15
V: TRBV19
DNA: TGTGCCAGTAGTCCCGGACACACGTTGAACACTGAAGCTTTCTTT
CDR3: CASSPGHTLNTEAFF

size: few
D: .
J: TRBJ2-7
length: 14
V: TRBV9
DNA: TGTGCCAGCAGCGTAGATGGAGATATATACGAGCAGTACTTC
CDR3: CASSVDGDIYEQYF

size: .
D: .
J: TRBJ2-7
length: 13
V: TRBV29-1
DNA: TGCAGCGTTGAGACAGGTGATGTCTACGAGCAGTACTTC
CDR3: CSVETGDVYEQYF

size: .
D: TRBD1
J: TRBJ1-6
length: 20
V: TRBV30
DNA: TGTGCCTGGAGTGCCCTTCGGACAGGGTCCCCCCGGGCAATTAATTCACCCCTCCACTTT
CDR3: CAWSALRTGSPRAINSPLHF

size: .
D: .
J: TRBJ1-2
length: 13
V: TRBV4-3
DNA: TGCGCCAGCAGCCACGGTTCTAACTATGGCTACACCTTC
CDR3: CASSHGSNYGYTF

size: few
D: .
J: TRBJ2-1
length: 17
V: TRBV11-1
DNA: TGTGCCAGCAGCTCCTCATCCCACTCAGACTACTACAATGAGCAGTTCTTC
CDR3: CASSSSSHSDYYNEQFF

size: .
D: TRBD2
J: TRBJ2-5
length: 15
V: TRBV9
DNA: TGTGCCAGCAGCTGGACTAGCGGGGGTGTGGAGACCCAGTACTTC
CDR3: CASSWTSGGVETQYF

size: .
D: .
J: TRBJ1-2
length: 11
V: TRBV5-8
DNA: TGTGCCAGCAGCTTGGTCGATGGCTACACCTTC
CDR3: CASSLVDGYTF

size: .
D: TRBD1
J: TRBJ1-2
length: 13
V: TRBV10-3
DNA: TGTGCTAATAGGGACAGCACTAACTATGGCTACACCTTC
CDR3: CANRDSTNYGYTF

size: .
D: .
J: TRBJ2-2
length: 17
V: TRBV5-8
DNA: TGTGCCAGCAGCTTCTGGACAGTCCCCCAAAACACCGGGGAGCTGTTTTTT
CDR3: CASSFWTVPQNTGELFF

size: once
D: .
J: TRBJ1-5
length: 14
V: TRBV30
DNA: TGTGCCTGGAATACAGGAGATCGCAATCAGCCCCAGCATTTT
CDR3: CAWNTGDRNQPQHF

size: .
D: TRBD1
J: TRBJ2-5
length: 14
V: TRBV10-2
DNA: TGCGCCAGCAGTGAGACGACAGGGGAAAAGACCCAGTACTTC
CDR3: CASSETTGEKTQYF

size: .
D: TRBD2
J: TRBJ2-3
length: 15
V: TRBV19
DNA: TGTGCCAGTAGTACCGCGGGGGGGCGTGGAGATACGCAGTATTTT
CDR3: CASSTAGGRGDTQYF

size: .
D: .
J: TRBJ2-3
length: 14
V: TRBV14
DNA: TGTGCCACGGGGGTCGGAAGTAGCACAGATACGCAGTATTTT
CDR3: CATGVGSSTDTQYF

size: .
D: .
J: TRBJ1-2
length: 12
V: TRBV29-1
DNA: TGCAGCGCTGAGGGGGGGGACTATGGCTACACCTTC
CDR3: CSAEGGDYGYTF

size: .
D: TRBD1
J: TRBJ2-7
length: 16
V: TRBV4-3
DNA: TGCGCCAGCAGCCAAGATGTGGGACAGGGGGCTCACGAGCAGTACTTC
CDR3: CASSQDVGQGAHEQYF

size: .
D: TRBD1
J: TRBJ1-6
length: 13
V: TRBV10-3
DNA: TGTGCCATCAACGGACAGGGAAATTCACCCCTCCACTTT
CDR3: CAINGQGNSPLHF

size: .
D: TRBD1
J: TRBJ1-2
length: 15
V: TRBV4-3
DNA: TGCGCCAGCAGCCAATCGGGACAGGGGAACTATGGCTACACCTTC
CDR3: CASSQSGQGNYGYTF

size: .
D: .
J: TRBJ2-7
length: 12
V: TRBV9
DNA: TGTGCCAGCAGCGTACGAGATTACGAGCAGTACTTC
CDR3: CASSVRDYEQYF

size: .
D: .
J: TRBJ1-6
length: 14
V: TRBV7-2
DNA: TGTGCCAGCAGCTTATTCCGGGGGGACTTGCCCCTCCACTTT
CDR3: CASSLFRGDLPLHF

size: .
D: TRBD1
J: TRBJ2-1
length: 12
V: TRBV18
DNA: TGTGCCAGCTCACTGACAGGGGCTGAGCAGTTCTTC
CDR3: CASSLTGAEQFF

size: .
D: .
J: TRBJ2-7
length: 13
V: TRBV15
DNA: TGTGCCACCAGCATCCAGCAGACTTCCGAGCAGTACTTC
CDR3: CATSIQQTSEQYF

size: once
D: TRBD1
J: TRBJ1-4
length: 15
V: TRBV30
DNA: TGTGCCTGGAGTGTACTAGGGACAGGGACTGAAAAACTGTTTTTT
CDR3: CAWSVLGTGTEKLFF

size: few
D: .
J: TRBJ1-6
length: 14
V: TRBV7-2
DNA: TGTGCCAGCAGCTTCGGACAGATTGATTCACCCCTCCACTTT
CDR3: CASSFGQIDSPLHF

size: .
D: .
J: TRBJ1-1
length: 16
V: TRBV2
DNA: TGTGCCAGCAGTGGAGGAACAGCCTTAAGGGGCACTGAAGCTTTCTTT
CDR3: CASSGGTALRGTEAFF

size: .
D: .
J: TRBJ2-2
length: 14
V: TRBV29-1
DNA: TGCAGCGTGGAGGGAGGTCCGAACACCGGGGAGCTGTTTTTT
CDR3: CSVEGGPNTGELFF

size: .
D: .
J: TRBJ2-3
length: 17
V: TRBV2
DNA: TGTGCCAGCACCCCCGAGATCTGGGGGGGCACTGCAGATACGCAGTATTTT
CDR3: CASTPEIWGGTADTQYF

size: few
D: TRBD1
J: TRBJ2-7
length: 12
V: TRBV19
DNA: TGTGCCAGTAGTATGACAGGGAATGAGCAGTACTTC
CDR3: CASSMTGNEQYF

size: .
D: TRBD2
J: TRBJ2-3
length: 17
V: TRBV4-2
DNA: TGTGCCAGCAGCCAAGGCGCTAGCGGGGGGCGCACAGATACGCAGTATTTT
CDR3: CASSQGASGGRTDTQYF

size: .
D: TRBD2
J: TRBJ2-3
length: 14
V: TRBV7-8
DNA: TGTGCCAGCAGCTTTCGGGGGGGCACAGATACGCAGTATTTT
CDR3: CASSFRGGTDTQYF

size: .
D: .
J: TRBJ2-1
length: 12
V: TRBV11-2
DNA: TGTGCCAGCAGCTTAGACTATTTTGAGCAGTTCTTC
CDR3: CASSLDYFEQFF

size: .
D: TRBD1
J: TRBJ2-3
length: 13
V: TRBV18
DNA: TGTGCCAGCTCACCCCGGACAGGGGACACGCAGTATTTT
CDR3: CASSPRTGDTQYF

size: .
D: .
J: TRBJ2-1
length: 13
V: TRBV30
DNA: TGTGCCTGCCCGGACACCGGCGGTAGTGAGCAGTTCTTC
CDR3: CACPDTGGSEQFF

size: .
D: .
J: TRBJ1-2
length: 16
V: TRBV15
DNA: TGTGCCACCAGCAGAGTCCCACAGGGCTTAGACTATGGCTACACCTTC
CDR3: CATSRVPQGLDYGYTF

size: .
D: TRBD2
J: TRBJ2-5
length: 14
V: TRBV11-2
DNA: TGTGCCAGCAGCTTAGCGGCGGGAGGGGAGACCCAGTACTTC
CDR3: CASSLAAGGETQYF

size: once
D: .
J: TRBJ1-3
length: 15
V: TRBV7-2
DNA: TGTGCCAGCAGTCGCGACGGAGCCTCTGGAAACACCATATATTTT
CDR3: CASSRDGASGNTIYF

size: once
D: TRBD2
J: TRBJ2-7
length: 17
V: TRBV5-6
DNA: TGTGCCAGCAGCTTGGTAATAGCGGGGGCCTCCTCCTACGAGCAGTACTTC
CDR3: CASSLVIAGASSYEQYF

size: .
D: TRBD2
J: TRBJ2-1
length: 17
V: TRBV9
DNA: TGTGCCAGCAGCGTAGGTGGGCTAGCGGGGGGGCGCAATGAGCAGTTCTTC
CDR3: CASSVGGLAGGRNEQFF